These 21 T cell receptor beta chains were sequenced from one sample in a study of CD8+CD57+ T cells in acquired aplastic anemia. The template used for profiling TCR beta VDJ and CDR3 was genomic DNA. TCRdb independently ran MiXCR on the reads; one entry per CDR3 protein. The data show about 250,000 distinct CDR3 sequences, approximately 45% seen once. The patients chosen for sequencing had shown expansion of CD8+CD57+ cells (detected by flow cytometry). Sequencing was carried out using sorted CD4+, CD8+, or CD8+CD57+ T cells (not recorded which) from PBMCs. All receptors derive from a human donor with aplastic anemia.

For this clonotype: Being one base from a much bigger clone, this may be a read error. The CDR3 here is CASSYSKETSSPLRF. The CDR3 region has the DNA TGTGCCAGCAGTTACTCGAAAGAAACCAGTTCACCCCTCCGCTTT. The chain combines TRBV10-2 with TRBJ1-6; D is undetermined. Germline CDR1 and CDR2: WSHSY and SAAADI. The CDR3 spans 15 residues.

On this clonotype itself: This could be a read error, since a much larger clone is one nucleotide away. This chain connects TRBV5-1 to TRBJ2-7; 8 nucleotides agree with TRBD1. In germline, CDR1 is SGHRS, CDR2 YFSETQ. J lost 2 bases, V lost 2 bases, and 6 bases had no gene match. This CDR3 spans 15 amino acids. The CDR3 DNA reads TGCGCCAGCAGCTTAGGACAGGGCACCCCCTACGAGCAGTACTTC. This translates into CASSLGQGTPYEQYF.

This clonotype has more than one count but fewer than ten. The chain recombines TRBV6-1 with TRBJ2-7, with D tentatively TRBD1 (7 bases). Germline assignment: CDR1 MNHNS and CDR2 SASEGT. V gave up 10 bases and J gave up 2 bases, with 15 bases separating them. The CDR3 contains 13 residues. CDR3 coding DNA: TGTGCCATCAGCGCGGGGACAGCCTACGAGCAGTACTTC. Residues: CAISAGTAYEQYF.

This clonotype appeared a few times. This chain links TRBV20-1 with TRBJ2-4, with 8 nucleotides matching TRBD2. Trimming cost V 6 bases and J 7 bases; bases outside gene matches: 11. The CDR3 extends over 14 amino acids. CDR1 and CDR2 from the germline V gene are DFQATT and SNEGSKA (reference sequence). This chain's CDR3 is CSASPERELNIQYF. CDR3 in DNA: TGCAGTGCCTCCCCCGAGCGGGAGTTGAACATTCAGTACTTC.

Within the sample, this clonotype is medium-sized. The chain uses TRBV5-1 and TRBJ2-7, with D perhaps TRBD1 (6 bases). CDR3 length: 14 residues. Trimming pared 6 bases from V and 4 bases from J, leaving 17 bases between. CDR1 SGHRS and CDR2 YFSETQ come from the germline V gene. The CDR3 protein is CASKGTGQRYEQYF. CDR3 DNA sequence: TGCGCCAGCAAGGGGACCGGACAGAGGTACGAGCAGTACTTC.

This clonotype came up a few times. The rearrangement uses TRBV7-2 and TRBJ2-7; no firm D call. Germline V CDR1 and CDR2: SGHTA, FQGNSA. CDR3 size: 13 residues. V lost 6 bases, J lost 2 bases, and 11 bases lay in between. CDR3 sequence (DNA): TGTGCCAGCAGTGAAATAGGTGCCTACGAGCAGTACGTC. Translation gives CASSEIGAYEQYV.

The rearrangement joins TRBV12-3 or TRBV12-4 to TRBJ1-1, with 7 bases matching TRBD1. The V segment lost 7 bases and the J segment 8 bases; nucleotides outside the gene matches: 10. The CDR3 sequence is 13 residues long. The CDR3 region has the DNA TGTGCCAGCAACAGACAGGGACGGGGGGAAGCTTTCTTT. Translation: CASNRQGRGEAFF.

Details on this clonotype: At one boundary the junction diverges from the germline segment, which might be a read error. CDR3 protein: CASSLAGSWGYTF. CDR3 nucleotide sequence: TGTGCTAGCAGCCTAGCAGGGTCGTGGGGCTACACCTTC. The chain couples TRBV7-7 to TRBJ1-2; D is possibly TRBD1 (5 bases). The CDR3 runs to 13 residues. Germline CDR1 and CDR2: SSHAT and FNYEAQ (reference sequence). Full variable domain (rest looked up from reference TRBV7-7 and TRBJ1-2): GAGVSQSPRYKVTKRGQDVTLRCDPISSHATLYWYQQALGQGPEFLTYFNYEAQPDKSGLPSDRFSAERPEGSISTLTIQRTEQRDSAMYRCASSLAGSWGYTFGSGTRLTVV.

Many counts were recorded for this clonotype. CDR3: CASSYSSPSVQETQYF. The CDR3 DNA reads as TGTGCCAGCAGTTACTCGAGCCCTAGCGTCCAAGAGACCCAGTACTTC. The V call is TRBV6-5, the J call TRBJ2-5; D is possibly TRBD2 (6 bases). Germline V gene sequence: CDR1 MNHEY, CDR2 SVGAGI. The germline V and J ends were trimmed by 0 bases and 1 base, with 12 bases remaining between them. CDR3 length: 16 amino acids.

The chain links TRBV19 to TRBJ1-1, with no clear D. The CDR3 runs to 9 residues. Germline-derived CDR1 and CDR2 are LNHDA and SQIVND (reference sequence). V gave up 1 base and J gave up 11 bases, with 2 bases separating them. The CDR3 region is CASSIGAFF. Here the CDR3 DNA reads TGTGCCAGTAGTATAGGGGCTTTCTTT.

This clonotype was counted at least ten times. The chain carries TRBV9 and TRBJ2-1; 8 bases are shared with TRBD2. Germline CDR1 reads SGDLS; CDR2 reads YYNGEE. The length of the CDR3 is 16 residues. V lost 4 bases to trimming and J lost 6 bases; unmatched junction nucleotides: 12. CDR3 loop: CASSPRNGLAGNEQFF. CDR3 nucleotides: TGTGCCAGCAGCCCCAGGAACGGCCTAGCGGGCAATGAGCAGTTCTTC. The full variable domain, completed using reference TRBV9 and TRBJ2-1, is DSGVTQTPKHLITATGQRVTLRCSPRSGDLSVYWYQQSLDQGLQFLIQYYNGEERAKGNILERFSAQQFPDLHSELNLSSLELGDSALYFCASSPRNGLAGNEQFFGPGTRLTVL.

The CDR3 sequence is CASSERVSNQPQHF. The CDR3 nucleotides are TGTGCCAGCAGCGAAAGGGTAAGCAATCAGCCCCAGCATTTT. This chain uses TRBV28 with TRBJ1-5; D not certain. Trimming cost V 6 bases and J 1 base, with 10 bases left between them. This CDR3 is built from 14 residues. Germline CDR1 reads MDHEN; CDR2 reads SYDVKM.

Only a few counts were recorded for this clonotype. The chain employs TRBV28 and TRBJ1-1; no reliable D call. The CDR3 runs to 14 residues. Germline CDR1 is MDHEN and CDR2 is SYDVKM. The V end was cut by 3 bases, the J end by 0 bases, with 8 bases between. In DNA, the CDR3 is TGTGCCAGCAGTTTTAGACGGTTGAACACTGAAGCTTTCTTT. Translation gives CASSFRRLNTEAFF.

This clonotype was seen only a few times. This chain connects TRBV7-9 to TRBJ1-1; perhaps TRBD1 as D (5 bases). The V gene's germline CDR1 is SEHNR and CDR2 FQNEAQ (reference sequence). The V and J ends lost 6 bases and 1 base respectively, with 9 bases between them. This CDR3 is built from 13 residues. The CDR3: CASRVTANTEAFF. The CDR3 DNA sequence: TGTGCCAGCAGAGTGACAGCGAACACTGAAGCTTTCTTT. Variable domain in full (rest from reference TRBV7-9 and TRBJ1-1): DTGVSQNPRHKITKRGQNVTFRCDPISEHNRLYWYRQTLGQGPEFLTYFQNEAQLEKSRLLSDRFSAERPKGSFSTLEIQRTEQGDSAMYLCASRVTANTEAFFGQGTRLTVV.

The CDR3 spells CASSSYRRSYEQYF. In DNA form, the CDR3 reads TGTGCCAGCAGCTCTTATCGGCGGAGCTACGAGCAGTACTTC. This chain links TRBV9 with TRBJ2-7; D remains unclear. Germline V gene data show CDR1 as SGDLS and CDR2 as YYNGEE. V dropped 4 bases and J dropped 3 bases, with 14 bases sitting between them. CDR3 length: 14 residues.

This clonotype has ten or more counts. The CDR3 protein is CASSLAGGYSDTQYF. DNA for the CDR3: TGTGCCAGCAGTTTGGCGGGAGGGTATTCAGATACGCAGTATTTT. The chain employs TRBV28 and TRBJ2-3, with 9 bases identical to TRBD2. J was trimmed by 4 bases and V by 3 bases; bases with no gene match: 5. Germline loops: CDR1 MDHEN, CDR2 SYDVKM. This CDR3 has 15 amino acids.

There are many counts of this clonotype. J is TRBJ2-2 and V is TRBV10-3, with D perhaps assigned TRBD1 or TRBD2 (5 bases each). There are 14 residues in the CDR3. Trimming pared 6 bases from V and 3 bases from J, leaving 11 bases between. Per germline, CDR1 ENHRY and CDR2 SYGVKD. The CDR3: CAIRDGTDTGELFF. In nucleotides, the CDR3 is TGTGCCATCAGGGACGGGACGGACACCGGGGAGCTGTTTTTT.

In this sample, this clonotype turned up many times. CDR3 amino acids: CSARIGTSEETQYF. The CDR3 bases are TGCAGTGCTAGGATCGGGACTAGCGAAGAGACCCAGTACTTC. The rearrangement joins TRBV20-1 to TRBJ2-5; TRBD2 matches 10 bases. The V gene end was trimmed by 3 bases and the J gene end by 3 bases; junction bases not matched to a gene: 4. Looked up from germline, CDR1 is DFQATT and CDR2 is SNEGSKA (reference sequence). The CDR3 loop spans 14 amino acids.

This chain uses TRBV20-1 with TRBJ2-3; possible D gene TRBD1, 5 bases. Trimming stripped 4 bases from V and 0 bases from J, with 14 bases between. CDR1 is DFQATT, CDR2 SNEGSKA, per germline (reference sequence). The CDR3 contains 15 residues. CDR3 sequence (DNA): TGCAGTGCTACCCGACAGCCACTAAGCACAGATACGCAGTATTTT. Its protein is CSATRQPLSTDTQYF.

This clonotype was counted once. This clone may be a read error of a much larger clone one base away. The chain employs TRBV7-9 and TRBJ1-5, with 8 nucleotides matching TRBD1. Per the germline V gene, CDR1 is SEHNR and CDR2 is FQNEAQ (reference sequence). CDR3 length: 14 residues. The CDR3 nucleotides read TGCGCCAGCAGCCATGAGACAGGGGTAGAGCCCCAGCATTTT. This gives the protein CASSHETGVEPQHF.

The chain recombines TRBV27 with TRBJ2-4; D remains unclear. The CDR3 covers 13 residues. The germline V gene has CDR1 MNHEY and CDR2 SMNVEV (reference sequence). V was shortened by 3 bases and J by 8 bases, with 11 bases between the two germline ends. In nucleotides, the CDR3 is TGTGCCAGCAGTTTCTTCCTGGGTGACATTCAGTACTTC. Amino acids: CASSFFLGDIQYF.